The entry that follows covers one T cell receptor beta chain sequence. Its cognate antigen is unknown. The nonmyeloablative bone marrow transplants came from related graft donors, with transient mixed chimerism. Thawed PBMCs were FACS-sorted into unstimulated CD4+CD25+CD127- regulatory T cells, CD4+CD25- non-regulatory cells, CD4 and CD8 cells. The data stem from a study of Tregs in tolerant kidney transplant recipients. General study results and limits: Tolerant patients' donor-specific Tregs expanded beyond overall Tregs, suggesting antigen-driven growth.

Sequenced by immunoSEQ multiplex PCR; TCRdb stores in-frame clones only, minus some. The table has under 90,000 clones, more than 85% seen once. This specimen was CD4+ T cells from blood (PBMCs), taken 24 months after the transplant. The TCR comes from a human patient who received a combined kidney and bone marrow transplant. A subset of T cells may come from the graft donor.

CDR3 protein: CASSLSGVGLHGYNEQFF. The CDR3 DNA follows: TGTGCCAGCAGCTTGTCGGGGGTAGGGCTACATGGCTACAATGAGCAGTTCTTC. This chain uses TRBV5-6 with TRBJ2-1; maybe TRBD2 (6 bases). There are 18 residues in the CDR3. Germline V gives CDR1 SGHDT, CDR2 YYEEEE. The V end was cut by 1 base, the J end by 3 bases, with 20 bases between.